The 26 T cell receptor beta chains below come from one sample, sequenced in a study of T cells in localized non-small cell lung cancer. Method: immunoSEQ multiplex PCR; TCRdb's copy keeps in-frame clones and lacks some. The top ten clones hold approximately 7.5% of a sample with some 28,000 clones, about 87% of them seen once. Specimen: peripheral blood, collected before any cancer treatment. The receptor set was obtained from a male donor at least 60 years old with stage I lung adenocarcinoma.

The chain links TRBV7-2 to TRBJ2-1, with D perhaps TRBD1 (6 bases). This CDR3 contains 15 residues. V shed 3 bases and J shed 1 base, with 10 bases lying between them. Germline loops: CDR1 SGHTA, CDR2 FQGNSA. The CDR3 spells CASSLQTGSYNEQFF. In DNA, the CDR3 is TGTGCCAGCAGCTTGCAAACAGGGTCCTACAATGAGCAGTTCTTC.

The DNA for the CDR3 is TGTGCCAGCAGTCCCAGGGGGGCCGGGGAGCTGTTTTTT. This gives the protein CASSPRGAGELFF. The chain combines TRBV6-5 with TRBJ2-2, with a weak D call TRBD1 (7 bases). Trimming pared 5 bases from V and 6 bases from J, leaving 10 bases between. CDR3 length equals 13 residues. Germline loops: CDR1 MNHEY, CDR2 SVGAGI.

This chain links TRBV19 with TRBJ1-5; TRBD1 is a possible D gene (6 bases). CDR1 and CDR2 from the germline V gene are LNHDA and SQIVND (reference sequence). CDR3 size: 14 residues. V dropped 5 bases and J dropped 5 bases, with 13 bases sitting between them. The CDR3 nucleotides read TGTGCCAGTAGTGTTTGGGGGGCGGATCAGCCCCAGCATTTT. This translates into CASSVWGADQPQHF.

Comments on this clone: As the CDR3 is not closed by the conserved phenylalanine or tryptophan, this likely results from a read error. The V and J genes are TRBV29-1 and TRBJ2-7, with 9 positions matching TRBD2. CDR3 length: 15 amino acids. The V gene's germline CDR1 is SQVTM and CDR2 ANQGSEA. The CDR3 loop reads CSVAAGGLGSYGQYL. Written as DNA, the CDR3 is TGCAGCGTTGCGGCGGGGGGGCTGGGTTCCTACGGGCAGTACCTC.

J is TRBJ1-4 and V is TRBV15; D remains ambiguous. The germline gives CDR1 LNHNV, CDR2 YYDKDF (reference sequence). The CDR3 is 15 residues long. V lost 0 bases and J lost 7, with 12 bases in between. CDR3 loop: CATSRDPVGGEKLFF. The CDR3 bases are TGTGCCACCAGCAGAGATCCAGTCGGAGGTGAAAAACTGTTTTTT.

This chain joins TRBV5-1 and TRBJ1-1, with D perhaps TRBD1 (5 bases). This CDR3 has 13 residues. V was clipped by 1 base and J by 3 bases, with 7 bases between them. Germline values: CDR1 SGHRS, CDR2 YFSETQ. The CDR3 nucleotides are TGCGCCAGCAGCTTGCAGGGCTACACTGAAGCTTTCTTT. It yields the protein CASSLQGYTEAFF.

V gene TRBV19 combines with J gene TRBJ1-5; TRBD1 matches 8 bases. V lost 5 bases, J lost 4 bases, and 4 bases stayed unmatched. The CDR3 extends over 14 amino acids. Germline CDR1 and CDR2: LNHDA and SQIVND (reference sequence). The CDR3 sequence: CASSLQGGNQPQHF. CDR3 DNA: TGTGCCAGTAGTTTACAGGGGGGTAATCAGCCCCAGCATTTT.

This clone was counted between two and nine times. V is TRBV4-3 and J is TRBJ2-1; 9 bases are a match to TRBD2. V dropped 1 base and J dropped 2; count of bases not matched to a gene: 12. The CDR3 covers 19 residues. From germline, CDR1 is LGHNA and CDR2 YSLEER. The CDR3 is CASSQVSVVGGGAYNEQFF. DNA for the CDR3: TGCGCCAGCAGCCAAGTAAGCGTGGTTGGCGGGGGGGCCTACAATGAGCAGTTCTTC.

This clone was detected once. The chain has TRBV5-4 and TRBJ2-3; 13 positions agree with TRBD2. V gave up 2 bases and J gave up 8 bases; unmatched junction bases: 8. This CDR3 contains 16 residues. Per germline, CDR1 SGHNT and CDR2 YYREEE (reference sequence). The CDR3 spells CASSFGLAGAGGTQYF. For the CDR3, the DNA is TGTGCCAGCAGCTTCGGACTAGCGGGGGCTGGGGGTACGCAGTATTTT.

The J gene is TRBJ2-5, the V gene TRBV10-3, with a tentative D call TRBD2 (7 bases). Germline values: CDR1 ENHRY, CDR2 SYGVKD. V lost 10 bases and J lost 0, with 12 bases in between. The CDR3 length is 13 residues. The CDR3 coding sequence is TGTGCCACCCGGGGGGCCGACCAAGAGACCCAGTACTTC. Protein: CATRGADQETQYF.

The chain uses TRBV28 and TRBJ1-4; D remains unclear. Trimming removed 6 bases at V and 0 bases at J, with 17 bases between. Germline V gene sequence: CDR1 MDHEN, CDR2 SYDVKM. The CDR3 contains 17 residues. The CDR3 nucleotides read TGTGCCAGCAGCCTTACCGTCCTGGCGGCAACTAATGAAAAACTGTTTTTT. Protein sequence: CASSLTVLAATNEKLFF.

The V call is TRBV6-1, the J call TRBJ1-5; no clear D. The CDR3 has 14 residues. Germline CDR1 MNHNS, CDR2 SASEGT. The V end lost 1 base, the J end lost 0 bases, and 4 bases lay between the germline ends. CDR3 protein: CASSEVGSNQPQHF. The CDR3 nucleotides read TGTGCCAGCAGTGAAGTCGGTAGCAATCAGCCCCAGCATTTT.

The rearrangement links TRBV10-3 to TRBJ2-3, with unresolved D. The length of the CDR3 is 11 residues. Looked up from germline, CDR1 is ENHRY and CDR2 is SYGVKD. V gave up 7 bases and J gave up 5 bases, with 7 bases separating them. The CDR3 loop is CAIKGIDTQYF. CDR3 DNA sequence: TGTGCCATCAAGGGAATAGATACGCAGTATTTT.

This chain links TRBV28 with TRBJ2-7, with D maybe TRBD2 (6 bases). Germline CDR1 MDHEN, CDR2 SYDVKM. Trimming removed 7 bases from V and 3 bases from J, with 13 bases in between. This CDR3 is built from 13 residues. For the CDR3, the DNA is TGTGCCAGCATGGCCGGGGGAAGCTACGAGCAGTACTTC. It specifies CASMAGGSYEQYF.

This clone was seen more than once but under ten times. CDR3 region: CASHDRGLGNQPQHF. The CDR3 DNA sequence: TGTGCCAGTCACGACAGGGGGCTGGGCAATCAGCCCCAGCATTTT. The chain joins TRBV19 to TRBJ1-5, with 10 bases lining up with TRBD1. The V and J ends lost 8 bases and 2 bases, in that order; junction bases with no gene match: 6. Germline V gives CDR1 LNHDA, CDR2 SQIVND (reference sequence). This CDR3 region has 15 residues. Variable domain in full (rest from reference TRBV19 and TRBJ1-5): DGGITQSPKYLFRKEGQNVTLSCEQNLNHDAMYWYRQDPGQGLRLIYYSQIVNDFQKGDIAEGYSVSREKKESFPLTVTSAQKNPTAFYLCASHDRGLGNQPQHFGDGTRLSIL.

CDR3: CASSADTLLMDTEAFF. DNA for the CDR3: TGTGCCAGTAGTGCGGACACTCTCTTGATGGACACTGAAGCTTTCTTT. J is TRBJ1-1 and V is TRBV19; D is possibly TRBD1 (5 bases). CDR3 length: 16 amino acids. Per the germline V gene, CDR1 is LNHDA and CDR2 is SQIVND (reference sequence). Trimming removed 5 bases from V and 3 bases from J, with 19 bases in between.

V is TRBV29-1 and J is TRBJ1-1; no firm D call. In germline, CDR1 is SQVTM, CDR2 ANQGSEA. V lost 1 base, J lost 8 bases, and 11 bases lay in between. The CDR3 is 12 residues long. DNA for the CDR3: TGCAGCGTTGAAGTGGGGTGGGCCGAAGCTTTCTTT. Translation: CSVEVGWAEAFF.

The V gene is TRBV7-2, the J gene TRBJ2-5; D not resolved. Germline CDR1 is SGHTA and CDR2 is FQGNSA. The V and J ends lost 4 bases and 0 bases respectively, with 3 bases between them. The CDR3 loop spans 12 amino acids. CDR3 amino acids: CASSSYQETQYF. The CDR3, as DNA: TGTGCCAGCAGCTCGTACCAAGAGACCCAGTACTTC. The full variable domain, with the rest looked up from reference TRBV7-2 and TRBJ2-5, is GAGVSQSPSNKVTEKGKDVELRCDPISGHTALYWYRQSLGQGLEFLIYFQGNSAPDKSGLPSDRFSAERTGGSVSTLTIQRTQQEDSAVYLCASSSYQETQYFGPGTRLLVL.

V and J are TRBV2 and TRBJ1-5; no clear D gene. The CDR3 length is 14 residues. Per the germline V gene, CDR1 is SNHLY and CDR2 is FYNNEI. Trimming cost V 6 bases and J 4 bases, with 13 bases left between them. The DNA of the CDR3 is TGTGCCAGCAGAGGGAGGACGGAAAATCAGCCCCAGCATTTT. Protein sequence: CASRGRTENQPQHF.

CDR3 loop: CASSLDTTAGYTF. Written as DNA, the CDR3 is TGTGCCAGCAGTCTTGACACGACGGCTGGCTACACCTTC. This chain joins TRBV6-6 and TRBJ1-2, with D unclear. This CDR3 spans 13 amino acids. V was pared by 5 bases and J by 7 bases, with 14 bases between. The germline gives CDR1 MNHNY, CDR2 SVGAGI (reference sequence).

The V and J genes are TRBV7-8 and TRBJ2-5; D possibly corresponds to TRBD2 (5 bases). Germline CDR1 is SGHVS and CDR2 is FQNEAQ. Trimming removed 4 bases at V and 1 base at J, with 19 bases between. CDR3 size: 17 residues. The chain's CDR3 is CASSSNRRGSPQETQYF. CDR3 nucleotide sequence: TGTGCCAGCAGCTCCAATCGAAGAGGGAGTCCCCAAGAGACCCAGTACTTC.

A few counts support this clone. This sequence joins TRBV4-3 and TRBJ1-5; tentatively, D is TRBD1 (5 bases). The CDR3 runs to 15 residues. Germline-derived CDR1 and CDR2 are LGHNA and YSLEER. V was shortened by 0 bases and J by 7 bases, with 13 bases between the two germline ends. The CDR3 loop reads CASSQDFSWGQPQHF. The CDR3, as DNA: TGCGCCAGCAGCCAAGATTTTTCGTGGGGGCAGCCCCAGCATTTT.

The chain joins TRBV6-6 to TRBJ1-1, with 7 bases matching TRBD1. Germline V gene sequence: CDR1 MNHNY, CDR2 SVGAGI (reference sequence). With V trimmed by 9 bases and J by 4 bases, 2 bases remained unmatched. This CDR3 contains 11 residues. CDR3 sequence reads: CASRTGTEAFF. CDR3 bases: TGTGCCAGTCGGACAGGCACTGAAGCTTTCTTT.

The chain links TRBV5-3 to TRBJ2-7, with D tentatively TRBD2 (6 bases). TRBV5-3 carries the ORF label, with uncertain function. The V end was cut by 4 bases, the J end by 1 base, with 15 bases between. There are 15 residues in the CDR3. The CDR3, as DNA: TGTGCCAGAAGCGATTCCAGCCGGGGGTCCTACGAGCAGTACTTC. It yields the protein CARSDSSRGSYEQYF.

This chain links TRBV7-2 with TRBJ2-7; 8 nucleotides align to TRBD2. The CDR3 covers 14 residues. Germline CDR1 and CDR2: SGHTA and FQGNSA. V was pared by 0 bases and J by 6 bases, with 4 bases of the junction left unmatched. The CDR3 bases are TGTGCCAGCAGCTTAGCGGGGACTAGTACCGAGCAGTACTTC. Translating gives CASSLAGTSTEQYF.

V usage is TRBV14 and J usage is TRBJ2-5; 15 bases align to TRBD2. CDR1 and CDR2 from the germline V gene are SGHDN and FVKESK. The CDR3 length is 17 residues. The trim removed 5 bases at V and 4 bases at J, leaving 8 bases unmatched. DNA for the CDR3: TGTGCCAGCAGCAACGGACTAGCGGGGGGGACCTTAGAGACCCAGTACTTC. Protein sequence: CASSNGLAGGTLETQYF.